Each of the 17 T cell receptor beta chains below was sequenced from the same sample in a study of blood T cells in healthy people across ages. Through a sample-barcoded 5' primer and a J-beta primer mix, a second PCR was run for roughly 7 to 11 cycles. MiXCR was run by TCRdb on the 5' RACE reads, yielding one entry per CDR3 protein. The table includes 800,000 to 950,000 distinct CDR3 sequences, approximately 32% detected once. These data were also reused for a study on T cells of mothers and their children.

Source material: blood. These receptors were obtained from a woman in her thirties or forties in good health.

This clonotype was seen ten or more times. The chain combines TRBV20-1 with TRBJ1-2; no clear D. Germline CDR1 DFQATT, CDR2 SNEGSKA (reference sequence). The CDR3 is made up of 14 amino acids. The V end was cut by 1 base, the J end by 4 bases, with 13 bases between. The CDR3 DNA is TGCAGTGCTAGAGGATCAGCTATGGGCTATGGCTACACCTTC. Its translation: CSARGSAMGYGYTF.

This clonotype appeared once. The chain couples TRBV5-1 to TRBJ2-1, with 13 bases identical to TRBD2. The J call is doubtful: the DNA matches TRBJ2-7 better. The germline gives CDR1 SGHRS, CDR2 YFSETQ. There are 17 residues in the CDR3. CDR3 protein: CASSYPRTSGGANEQYF. The CDR3 bases are TGCGCCAGCAGCTACCCTCGTACTAGCGGGGGGGCCAATGAGCAGTACTTC.

This clonotype has a count of ten or more. This sequence joins TRBV15 and TRBJ2-5; TRBD1 or TRBD2 may be the D gene (6 bases each). The germline V gene encodes CDR1 LNHNV and CDR2 YYDKDF (reference sequence). V dropped 7 bases and J dropped 5 bases, with 17 bases sitting between them. This CDR3 has 14 residues. CDR3 coding DNA: TGTGCCACCAAAGACCGGGGGCCCAGGGAGACCCAGTACTTC. It encodes CATKDRGPRETQYF.

This clonotype was detected a few times. The chain uses TRBV7-2 and TRBJ2-1, with TRBD2 matching 12 bases. The junction had 22 bases not matched to a gene; V was cut back by 4 bases and J by 12 bases. The CDR3 runs to 19 residues. Germline lookup yields CDR1 SGHTA and CDR2 FQGNSA. CDR3 nucleotide sequence: TGTGCCAGCAGCTCTCGGGCTAGCGGGGGGGCAAGCCGCCACATGGTGCAGTTCTTC. Translated: CASSSRASGGASRHMVQFF. Full variable domain (remainder filled in from reference TRBV7-2 and TRBJ2-1): GAGVSQSPSNKVTEKGKDVELRCDPISGHTALYWYRQSLGQGLEFLIYFQGNSAPDKSGLPSDRFSAERTGGSVSTLTIQRTQQEDSAVYLCASSSRASGGASRHMVQFFGPGTRLTVL.

This chain connects TRBV7-2 to TRBJ1-1; D gene unclear. The V gene's germline CDR1 is SGHTA and CDR2 FQGNSA. Trimming left V 5 bases short and J 3 bases short, with 13 bases between. The CDR3 has 14 residues. CDR3: CASSQILADTEAFF. The CDR3 coding sequence is TGTGCCAGCAGCCAAATTCTAGCGGACACTGAAGCTTTCTTT. The full variable domain, completed using reference TRBV7-2 and TRBJ1-1, is GAGVSQSPSNKVTEKGKDVELRCDPISGHTALYWYRQSLGQGLEFLIYFQGNSAPDKSGLPSDRFSAERTGGSVSTLTIQRTQQEDSAVYLCASSQILADTEAFFGQGTRLTVV.

This clonotype came up many times. The chain combines TRBV12-3 or TRBV12-4 with TRBJ2-7, with D perhaps assigned TRBD1 or TRBD2 (6 bases each). The CDR3 is 14 residues long. V shed 1 base and J shed 7 bases, with 14 bases lying between them. CDR3 amino acids: CASSLVGGFWEQYF. DNA for the CDR3: TGTGCCAGCAGTTTAGTGGGGGGCTTCTGGGAGCAGTACTTC.

Comment on this clonotype: Mismatch with germline at one junction end may stem from a read error. V and J are TRBV4-1 and TRBJ2-3, with D possibly being TRBD2 (6 bases). This CDR3 contains 17 residues. Germline CDR1 and CDR2: MGHRA and YSYEKL. CDR3 region: CASSQEGTSLSTDTRYF. The CDR3 DNA follows: TGCGCCAGCAGCCAAGAGGGAACTAGCCTCAGCACAGATACGCGGTATTTT.

This clonotype was seen many times. V usage is TRBV20-1 and J usage is TRBJ2-7; a possible D gene is TRBD2 (5 bases). CDR1 DFQATT and CDR2 SNEGSKA come from the germline V gene (reference sequence). Trimming left V 3 bases short and J 0 bases short, with 12 bases between. The CDR3 runs to 14 residues. The CDR3 DNA is TGCAGTGCTAGTCTTAGCGCCTACTCCTACGAGCAGTACTTC. This translates into CSASLSAYSYEQYF.

The gene calls are TRBV4-1 and TRBJ2-1; D is perhaps TRBD1 (6 bases). Germline V gene sequence: CDR1 MGHRA, CDR2 YSYEKL. Trimming shortened V by 2 bases and J by 0 bases, and 14 bases separated the two germline ends. This CDR3 spans 17 amino acids. CDR3 residues: CASSQPPWGLSYNEQFF. The CDR3 DNA reads as TGCGCCAGCAGCCAACCCCCCTGGGGGCTCTCCTACAATGAGCAGTTCTTC.

This clonotype was seen at least ten times. This chain connects TRBV19 to TRBJ1-2; 8 bases fit TRBD1. The CDR3 consists of 13 residues. Germline CDR1 LNHDA, CDR2 SQIVND (reference sequence). Trimming removed 4 bases from V and 6 bases from J; junction bases left unmatched: 4. CDR3 nucleotide sequence: TGTGCCAGTAGTACCACAGGGGGGAATGGCTACACCTTC. Translated, it gives CASSTTGGNGYTF.

The chain joins TRBV16 to TRBJ2-1; D is ambiguous. Trimming stripped 3 bases from V and 7 bases from J, with 10 bases between. This CDR3 is built from 13 residues. The germline V gene encodes CDR1 KGHSY and CDR2 FQNENV. The CDR3 coding sequence is TGTGCCAGCAGCCAGTTAAAGGGAAATGAGCAGTTCTTC. Its translation is CASSQLKGNEQFF.

This clonotype was observed a few times. The rearrangement uses TRBV6-5 and TRBJ1-5, with 8 positions matching TRBD1. With 0 bases clipped from V and 2 bases from J, the junction kept 9 bases outside the gene matches. Germline V gene data show CDR1 as MNHEY and CDR2 as SVGAGI. The CDR3 consists of 18 residues. CDR3 nucleotide sequence: TGTGCCAGCAGTTACTCAGAGGGGACAGGTAATGGCAATCAGCCCCAGCATTTT. Amino acid sequence: CASSYSEGTGNGNQPQHF.

This clonotype has a count of ten or more. The rearrangement uses TRBV6-2 or TRBV6-3 and TRBJ2-1; 9 positions agree with TRBD1. Germline V lookup: CDR1 MNHEY, CDR2 SVGEGT. CDR3 length: 12 residues. J lost 12 bases, V lost 6 bases, and 6 bases had no gene match. Here the CDR3 DNA reads TGTGCCAGCAGACCCGGGGACAGGGCGCAGTTCTTC. It translates to CASRPGDRAQFF.

The table lists this clonotype with a few counts. The chain couples TRBV7-2 to TRBJ1-5; TRBD1 agrees at 7 bases. V trimming: 4 bases; J trimming: 5 bases; junction bases outside the gene matches: 2. The germline V gene encodes CDR1 SGHTA and CDR2 FQGNSA. The CDR3 is 13 residues long. CDR3 loop: CASSYRGDQPQHF. DNA for the CDR3: TGTGCCAGCAGCTACAGGGGTGATCAGCCCCAGCATTTT.

In its sample, this clonotype was seen a few times. The chain uses TRBV4-3 and TRBJ1-1; D perhaps matches TRBD1 (5 bases). Per germline, CDR1 LGHNA and CDR2 YSLEER. This CDR3 region has 18 residues. The V end lost 0 bases, the J end lost 5 bases, and 22 bases lay between the germline ends. DNA of the CDR3: TGCGCCAGCAGCCAAGAGTTTGGGTTTGAGGGGTTGCGGACTGAAGCTTTCTTT. Translated, it gives CASSQEFGFEGLRTEAFF.

The chain recombines TRBV29-1 with TRBJ1-1; 12 nucleotides line up with TRBD1. V was pared by 6 bases and J by 5 bases, with 4 bases of the junction left unmatched. The V gene's germline CDR1 is SQVTM and CDR2 ANQGSEA. This CDR3 has 13 amino acids. The CDR3 coding sequence is TGCAGCGTGAGGGACAGGGGGCGGACTGAAGCTTTCTTT. Amino acids: CSVRDRGRTEAFF.

The rearrangement joins TRBV7-3 to TRBJ2-3, with TRBD2 identical over 7 bases. The length of the CDR3 is 16 residues. Germline assignment: CDR1 SGHTA and CDR2 FQGTGA. With V trimmed by 5 bases and J by 6 bases, 14 bases remained unmatched. CDR3 sequence: CASSVGASGGGDTQYF. The CDR3 coding sequence is TGTGCCAGCAGCGTAGGGGCTAGCGGCGGAGGTGATACGCAGTATTTT.